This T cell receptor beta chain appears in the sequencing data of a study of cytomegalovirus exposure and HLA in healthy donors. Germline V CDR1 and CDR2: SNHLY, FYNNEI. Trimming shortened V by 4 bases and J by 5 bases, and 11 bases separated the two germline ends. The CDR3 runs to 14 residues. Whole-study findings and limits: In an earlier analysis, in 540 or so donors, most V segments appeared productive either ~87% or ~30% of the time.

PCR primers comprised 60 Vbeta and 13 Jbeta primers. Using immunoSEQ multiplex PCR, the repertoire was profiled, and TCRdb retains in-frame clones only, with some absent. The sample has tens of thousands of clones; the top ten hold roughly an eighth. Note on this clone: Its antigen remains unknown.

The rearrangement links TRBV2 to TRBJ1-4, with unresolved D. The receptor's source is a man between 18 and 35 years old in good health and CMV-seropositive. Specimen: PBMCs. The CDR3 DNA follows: TGTGCCAGCAGTGTTGGGGAGTTAAATGAAAAACTGTTTTTT. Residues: CASSVGELNEKLFF.